This TCR beta chain is drawn from a study of CD4 T cells in relation to SARS-CoV-2 and coronaviruses. As for the study in general: PBMCs were cultured with antigen for roughly 9 days before TCR beta sequencing. The study, taken as a whole, reports: Samples before the pandemic and after infection were not matched within any donor.

Naive and memory CD4+ T cells came from enriched cryopreserved PBMCs. Comment on this clone: Its cognate antigen is unknown.

The trim removed 6 bases at V and 2 bases at J, leaving 6 bases unmatched. Germline-derived CDR1 and CDR2 are KGHDR and SFDVKD. The CDR3 has 15 residues. Clones were read by immunoSEQ multiplex PCR, and TCRdb kept only the in-frame ones, dropping some. Here the sample spans about 40,000 clones, over 75% being singletons. Sequenced sample: memory CD4+ T cells from PBMCs, cultured in vitro. The V and J genes are TRBV24-1 and TRBJ2-3; 8 positions match TRBD1. This clonotype originated in an adult with COVID-19. The CDR3 nucleotides are TGTGCCACCAGTAGGGCAGGGGGCGTCACAGATACGCAGTATTTT. Translating it yields CATSRAGGVTDTQYF.